Listed here are 17 T cell receptor beta chains from one sample, sequenced in a study of shared clonotypes between healthy human individuals (dated by TCRdb to the early 2020s). Receptors were amplified or captured by the immunoSEQ multiplex PCR assay. The source is immuneACCESS, and TCRdb retained only in-frame sequences with V and J called. Part of the clones is not carried over; for the studies checked, unresolved V genes explain less than half of this, and the remainder is unexplained. The sample includes around 2.3 million clones, with 90% to 96% observed a single time. Approximately 0.13% of the sample is held by the ten biggest clonotypes. The material sequenced was naive CD4+ T cells sorted from blood. What this sample's cell subset or site label stands for: CD45RA+ positively selected. Every receptor here comes from a man aged 18-30 years in good health.

CDR3 nucleotides: TGTGCCAGCAGAACGACAGGGGGATATGGCTACACCTTC. Its translation: CASRTTGGYGYTF. The V call is TRBV28, the J call TRBJ1-2; 9 bases match TRBD1. The germline CDR1 and CDR2 sequences are MDHEN and SYDVKM. V lost 6 bases and J lost 5; bases outside the gene matches: 4. The CDR3 loop spans 13 amino acids.

The chain has TRBV19 and TRBJ1-6; no reliable D call. The CDR3 covers 12 residues. V gave up 3 bases and J gave up 8 bases, with 5 bases separating them. The germline V gene has CDR1 LNHDA and CDR2 SQIVND (reference sequence). CDR3 in amino acids: CASSIRDSPLHF. The CDR3 coding sequence is TGTGCCAGTAGTATCCGTGATTCACCCCTCCACTTT.

The CDR3 protein is CASSLGSGTTEAFF. The CDR3 DNA follows: TGTGCCAGCAGCTTAGGTTCAGGGACCACTGAAGCTTTCTTT. This chain joins TRBV7-2 and TRBJ1-1, with D maybe TRBD1 (5 bases). Germline V lookup: CDR1 SGHTA, CDR2 FQGNSA. CDR3 length: 14 residues. Between the trimmed V and J ends, which lost 1 base and 4 bases, there was a span of 10 bases.

The rearrangement links TRBV5-8 to TRBJ2-1; TRBD2 is a possible D gene (7 bases). The V end lost 6 bases, the J end lost 3 bases, and 16 bases lay between the germline ends. The CDR3 contains 15 residues. The V gene's germline CDR1 is SGHTS and CDR2 YDEGEE. The CDR3 nucleotides are TGTGCCAGCATCCCGTCGCGGGGGCTCTACAATGAGCAGTTCTTC. Translation gives CASIPSRGLYNEQFF.

The rearrangement links TRBV7-3 to TRBJ2-3; TRBD2 is a possible D gene (5 bases). The ends were cut back, 5 bases at V and 2 bases at J, with 14 bases in the middle. This CDR3 contains 15 residues. In germline, CDR1 is SGHTA, CDR2 FQGTGA. The DNA for the CDR3 is TGTGCCAGCAGCCCCTGGACTTTCTCCACAGATACGCAGTATTTT. This gives the protein CASSPWTFSTDTQYF.

The V and J genes are TRBV19 and TRBJ1-4, with D possibly being TRBD1 (5 bases). CDR1 LNHDA and CDR2 SQIVND come from the germline V gene (reference sequence). The CDR3 loop spans 14 amino acids. V lost 7 bases, J lost 7 bases, and 16 bases lay in between. CDR3 sequence (DNA): TGTGCCAGTACAATGGGGGGACTAGGTGAAAAACTGTTTTTT. Translating gives CASTMGGLGEKLFF.

V is TRBV2 and J is TRBJ2-2, with TRBD2 as a possible D gene (6 bases). V lost 6 bases and J lost 6, with 17 bases in between. Germline loops: CDR1 SNHLY, CDR2 FYNNEI. This CDR3 is 15 amino acids long. The CDR3, as DNA: TGTGCCAGCAGGACGGGACCCTCGGGGGCCGGGGAGCTGTTTTTT. Protein: CASRTGPSGAGELFF.

The rearrangement uses TRBV7-8 and TRBJ2-5; 13 bases agree with TRBD2. V shed 6 bases, J shed 10 bases, and the junction held 17 bases outside the gene matches. This CDR3 has 17 amino acids. Germline CDR1 and CDR2: SGHVS and FQNEAQ. CDR3 protein: CASRATAGTSGIADQYF. CDR3 coding DNA: TGTGCCAGCAGGGCAACTGCCGGGACTAGCGGGATTGCGGACCAGTACTTC.

J is TRBJ1-2 and V is TRBV6-5; D unresolved. The V end lost 5 bases, the J end lost 8 bases, and 18 bases lay between the germline ends. The CDR3 has 14 residues. CDR1 MNHEY and CDR2 SVGAGI come from the germline V gene. The CDR3 nucleotides read TGTGCCAGCAGTCCCCGACGGAGCGGCGGGGGCTACACCTTC. Translation: CASSPRRSGGGYTF.

Here the CDR3 reads CASSESTLRRTEAFF. CDR3 nucleotide sequence: TGTGCCAGCAGTGAATCGACTCTAAGGAGGACTGAAGCTTTCTTT. The genes are TRBV25-1 and TRBJ1-1; D remains unclear. The CDR3 has 15 amino acids. Trimming took 1 base from V and 5 from J, leaving 14 bases between them. The germline CDR1 and CDR2 sequences are MGHDK and SYGVNS.

This clone was seen a few times. This chain connects TRBV6-5 to TRBJ1-2, with D possibly matching TRBD1 (5 bases). The germline V gene has CDR1 MNHEY and CDR2 SVGAGI. CDR3 length: 13 residues. Between the trimmed V and J ends, which lost 6 bases and 5 bases, there was a span of 13 bases. The CDR3 DNA follows: TGTGCCAGCAGATCCGGGACGTCATATGGCTACACCTTC. Protein sequence: CASRSGTSYGYTF.

This clone showed up just once. The rearrangement links TRBV28 to TRBJ2-1; 9 positions agree with TRBD2. Germline CDR1 and CDR2: MDHEN and SYDVKM. This CDR3 contains 15 residues. V lost 3 bases and J lost 6; bases outside the gene matches: 6. CDR3 residues: CASSFGGGARNEQFF. CDR3 in DNA: TGTGCCAGCAGTTTTGGCGGGGGGGCCCGCAATGAGCAGTTCTTC. Based on the CDR3 plus reference TRBV28 and TRBJ2-1, the full variable domain is DVKVTQSSRYLVKRTGEKVFLECVQDMDHENMFWYRQDPGLGLRLIYFSYDVKMKEKGDIPEGYSVSREKKERFSLILESASTNQTSMYLCASSFGGGARNEQFFGPGTRLTVL.

The chain has TRBV27 and TRBJ2-7; D is tentatively TRBD1 or TRBD2 (5 bases each). Trimming pared 6 bases from V and 3 bases from J, leaving 15 bases between. Germline V gives CDR1 MNHEY, CDR2 SMNVEV (reference sequence). The CDR3 sequence is 14 residues long. CDR3 nucleotide sequence: TGTGCCAGCAGCCTCCGGGACCCTCTCTACGAGCAGTACTTC. Its translation is CASSLRDPLYEQYF.

V and J are TRBV5-4 and TRBJ2-6; perhaps TRBD1 as D (5 bases). The germline V gene has CDR1 SGHNT and CDR2 YYREEE (reference sequence). This CDR3 region has 16 residues. Deletions cut 6 bases from V and 2 bases from J, with 15 bases between. CDR3 sequence: CASTLTGRAGANVLTF. CDR3 in DNA: TGTGCCAGCACCCTTACCGGCAGGGCTGGGGCCAACGTCCTGACTTTC.

The chain links TRBV19 to TRBJ1-2, with D unresolved. The CDR3 spans 15 residues. Germline V gives CDR1 LNHDA, CDR2 SQIVND (reference sequence). Trimming pared 2 bases from V and 2 bases from J, leaving 12 bases between. CDR3 sequence reads: CASSILARSNYGYTF. CDR3 DNA: TGTGCCAGTAGTATACTGGCCAGGTCAAACTATGGCTACACCTTC.

This sequence joins TRBV9 and TRBJ2-3; a weak D match, TRBD2 (6 bases). The CDR3 is 15 amino acids. V dropped 0 bases and J dropped 2 bases, with 10 bases sitting between them. Germline V lookup: CDR1 SGDLS, CDR2 YYNGEE. CDR3 DNA sequence: TGTGCCAGCAGCGTAGCTCCACTAGCCACAGATACGCAGTATTTT. It translates to CASSVAPLATDTQYF.

The V call is TRBV7-9, the J call TRBJ2-3; 8 bases agree with TRBD1. CDR3 length equals 15 residues. With V trimmed by 3 bases and J by 4 bases, 6 bases remained unmatched. Germline values: CDR1 SEHNR, CDR2 FQNEAQ (reference sequence). CDR3 bases: TGTGCCAGCAGCTTTTGGGACAGGTCGGCAGATACGCAGTATTTT. Its protein product is CASSFWDRSADTQYF.